The rows below give T cell receptor beta chains drawn from one sample of a study of cytomegalovirus exposure and HLA in healthy donors. Method: immunoSEQ multiplex PCR; TCRdb's copy keeps in-frame clones and lacks some. The sample has some 180,000 clones, about 69% seen once; the top ten hold about 2.9%. Source material: PBMCs. The receptor source for this set is a male donor in good health and CMV-seronegative. The CDR3 runs from the conserved cysteine through the conserved F or W. D genes are given only for firm matches. Rows give clone size only sometimes, using once, few, many, or a class for an expanded clone.

J: TRBJ1-4
D: .
V: TRBV11-2
size: few
DNA: TGTGCCAGCAGCTTAGCCGGACTAGAAAAACTGTTTTTT
CDR3: CASSLAGLEKLFF

J: TRBJ2-2
D: TRBD2
V: TRBV28
size: .
DNA: TGTGCCAGCGCATCGTCGGCTAGCGGAGTGAGCGCCGGGGAGCTGTTTTTT
CDR3: CASASSASGVSAGELFF

J: TRBJ1-5
D: TRBD1
V: TRBV6-5
size: .
DNA: TGTGCCACCGGGAGACAGGGTATTAATCAGCCCCAGCATTTT
CDR3: CATGRQGINQPQHF

J: TRBJ2-1
D: TRBD1
V: TRBV10-3
size: .
DNA: TGTGCCATCAGTGAGTCGAATAGACAGGGGGCTAATGAGCAGTTCTTC
CDR3: CAISESNRQGANEQFF

J: TRBJ1-3
D: .
V: TRBV2
size: .
DNA: TGTGCCAGCAGTGCACGGGATGCTGGCTCTGGAAACACCATATATTTT
CDR3: CASSARDAGSGNTIYF

J: TRBJ1-3
D: .
V: TRBV30
size: .
DNA: TGTGCCTTCTCAAGAGGCTCCTCAGCGAACACCATATATTTT
CDR3: CAFSRGSSANTIYF

J: TRBJ1-1
D: TRBD1
V: TRBV19
size: .
DNA: TGTGCCAGTAGTATGCAACCGGGACAGGGGGCAACGAACACTGAAGCTTTCTTT
CDR3: CASSMQPGQGATNTEAFF

J: TRBJ2-3
D: .
V: TRBV10-2
size: .
DNA: TGCGCCAGCAGTGAGTCTAGCGTAAGCACAGATACGCAGTATTTT
CDR3: CASSESSVSTDTQYF

J: TRBJ1-5
D: .
V: TRBV28
size: once
DNA: TGTGCCAGCAGTTTGTCGGGCAATCAGCCCCAGCATTTT
CDR3: CASSLSGNQPQHF

J: TRBJ1-2
D: TRBD1
V: TRBV9
size: .
DNA: TGTGCCAGCAGCGTAGACAGGGGCCATGGCTACACCTTC
CDR3: CASSVDRGHGYTF

J: TRBJ1-3
D: .
V: TRBV5-1
size: few
DNA: TGCGCCAGCACACCCTCGGGGGGAACAGGAAACACCATATATTTT
CDR3: CASTPSGGTGNTIYF

J: TRBJ1-2
D: TRBD1
V: TRBV6-5
size: few
DNA: TGTGCCAGCAGTTACGGGGACAGGAGATTCTATGGCTACACCTTC
CDR3: CASSYGDRRFYGYTF

J: TRBJ1-1
D: .
V: TRBV18
size: .
DNA: TGTGCCAGCTCACCACCTCCCGGGGTTGAAGCTTTCTTT
CDR3: CASSPPPGVEAFF

J: TRBJ2-3
D: TRBD2
V: TRBV27
size: .
DNA: TGTGCCAGCAGTTCGCCCGGGACTAGCGGGAGATACGATACGCAGTATTTT
CDR3: CASSSPGTSGRYDTQYF

J: TRBJ2-3
D: .
V: TRBV28
size: .
DNA: TGTGCCAGCAGTTCTCAGAGGACAGGCACAGATACGCAGTATTTT
CDR3: CASSSQRTGTDTQYF

J: TRBJ2-1
D: TRBD2
V: TRBV9
size: few
DNA: TGTGCCAGCAGCGTAGCAGGAGCGGGAGGCTCCAAAGAGCAGTTCTTC
CDR3: CASSVAGAGGSKEQFF

J: TRBJ2-1
D: TRBD2
V: TRBV6-1
size: few
DNA: TGTGCCAGCAAACCTTTAGCGGGAGGGCCGGCAGAGCAGTTCTTC
CDR3: CASKPLAGGPAEQFF

J: TRBJ1-5
D: .
V: TRBV28
size: .
DNA: TGTGCCAGCAGAATAGACAATCAGCCCCAGCATTTT
CDR3: CASRIDNQPQHF

J: TRBJ1-2
D: .
V: TRBV18
size: .
DNA: TGTGCCAGCTCACCAACGAGGGAGCCGGGCTACACCTTC
CDR3: CASSPTREPGYTF

J: TRBJ1-4
D: .
V: TRBV5-4
size: .
DNA: TGTGCCAGCAGCTTGGGACAGTTTAATGAAAAACTGTTTTTT
CDR3: CASSLGQFNEKLFF

J: TRBJ2-1
D: TRBD2
V: TRBV11-2
size: .
DNA: TGTGCCAGCAGCTTAGTGGTAACTAGCGGTCCGTACAATGAGCAGTTCTTC
CDR3: CASSLVVTSGPYNEQFF

J: TRBJ2-7
D: .
V: TRBV6-5
size: .
DNA: TGTGCCAGCAGCCCCCGGGGAGCCTCCTACGAGCAGTACTTC
CDR3: CASSPRGASYEQYF

J: TRBJ2-1
D: TRBD2
V: TRBV15
size: .
DNA: TGTGCCACCAGCAGCCCCAAGGCGGGGGTCTACAATGAGCAGTTCTTC
CDR3: CATSSPKAGVYNEQFF

J: TRBJ2-3
D: .
V: TRBV7-9
size: .
DNA: TGTGCCAGCAGCCCAAAGACCACTGGGGGACTCCGGGGAGATACGCAGTATTTT
CDR3: CASSPKTTGGLRGDTQYF

J: TRBJ2-7
D: TRBD2
V: TRBV6-4
size: .
DNA: TGTGCCAGCAGTTTTCTAGCGGGAGCGGGCGAGCAGTACTTC
CDR3: CASSFLAGAGEQYF

J: TRBJ2-1
D: .
V: TRBV28
size: few
DNA: TGTGCCAGTTCCCATCTGATCGCGGGCTCCTACAATGAGCAGTTCTTC
CDR3: CASSHLIAGSYNEQFF

J: TRBJ1-3
D: .
V: TRBV5-1
size: .
DNA: TGCGCCAGCAGCTTGGTAGGGGAATCCTCTGGAAACACCATATATTTT
CDR3: CASSLVGESSGNTIYF

J: TRBJ2-7
D: .
V: TRBV30
size: .
DNA: TGTGCCTGGAGTGGCTCTACTTCAGGGTACGAGCAGTACTTC
CDR3: CAWSGSTSGYEQYF

J: TRBJ2-1
D: .
V: TRBV27
size: .
DNA: TGTGCCAGCAGTGGGGGACTCCCCGGTAATGAGCAGTTCTTC
CDR3: CASSGGLPGNEQFF

J: TRBJ1-2
D: .
V: TRBV28
size: .
DNA: TGTGCCAGCACCTACGGGGGTTTCTATGGCTACACCTTC
CDR3: CASTYGGFYGYTF

J: TRBJ2-7
D: TRBD2
V: TRBV4-2
size: few
DNA: TGTGCCAGCAGCCAAGAATCCCCGGGACTAGCGACGTACGAGCAGTACTTC
CDR3: CASSQESPGLATYEQYF

J: TRBJ1-5
D: TRBD1
V: TRBV2
size: .
DNA: TGTGCCAGCACCCTGACAGGGGGCGCGTTCAATCAGCCCCAGCATTTT
CDR3: CASTLTGGAFNQPQHF

J: TRBJ1-2
D: .
V: TRBV4-2
size: .
DNA: TGTGCCAGCAGCCAAGATCGGCGAACAGACTATGGCTACACCTTC
CDR3: CASSQDRRTDYGYTF

J: TRBJ1-4
D: .
V: TRBV6-1
size: .
DNA: TGTGCCAGCAACCCCTTCAGGGCCACTAATGAAAAACTGTTTTTT
CDR3: CASNPFRATNEKLFF

J: TRBJ1-1
D: TRBD1
V: TRBV11-2
size: .
DNA: TGTACCAGCAGCCCGGGGACAGCCACTGAAGCTTTCTTT
CDR3: CTSSPGTATEAFF

J: TRBJ2-1
D: TRBD2
V: TRBV7-2
size: .
DNA: TGTGCCAGCAGCTTAGTACTAGCGGGAACCAGTGAGCAGTTCTTC
CDR3: CASSLVLAGTSEQFF

J: TRBJ2-1
D: TRBD2
V: TRBV6-1
size: .
DNA: TGTGCCAGCAGTCCCGGGACTAGTCCCAATGAGCAGTTCTTC
CDR3: CASSPGTSPNEQFF

J: TRBJ2-1
D: .
V: TRBV30
size: .
DNA: TGTGCCTGGAGCCAGTGGGGGGTCGAGCAGTTCTTC
CDR3: CAWSQWGVEQFF

J: TRBJ1-2
D: TRBD1
V: TRBV7-9
size: once
DNA: TGTGCCAGCAGCACCGGACAGGGTTATTGGTATGGCTACACCTTC
CDR3: CASSTGQGYWYGYTF

J: TRBJ1-5
D: TRBD1
V: TRBV4-1
size: .
DNA: TGCGCCAGCAGCCAAGGGGGGGGTGTGGGACAGGGGATTTATCAGCCCCAGCATTTT
CDR3: CASSQGGGVGQGIYQPQHF

J: TRBJ2-1
D: TRBD2
V: TRBV27
size: .
DNA: TGTGCCAGCATCCTTTCCTGGGGACTAGCACGCAATGAGCAGTTCTTC
CDR3: CASILSWGLARNEQFF

J: TRBJ1-2
D: TRBD1
V: TRBV7-3
size: .
DNA: TGTGCCAGCAGCCCTGACAGGGCGAATGGCTACACCTTC
CDR3: CASSPDRANGYTF

J: TRBJ2-1
D: .
V: TRBV19
size: .
DNA: TGTGCCAGTAGTATAAGGCTAGCAGTTGAGCAGTTCTTC
CDR3: CASSIRLAVEQFF

J: TRBJ1-1
D: .
V: TRBV6-6
size: once
DNA: TGTGCCAGCAGTCGCTACGTGAACACTGAAGCTTTCTTT
CDR3: CASSRYVNTEAFF

J: TRBJ1-2
D: TRBD1
V: TRBV28
size: .
DNA: TGTGCCAGCAGTCGTGGGACAGGGATGGATGGCTACACCTTC
CDR3: CASSRGTGMDGYTF

J: TRBJ1-5
D: .
V: TRBV9
size: .
DNA: TGTGCCAGCAGCGTAGGGGGGAGGGGCAATCAGCCCCAGCATTTT
CDR3: CASSVGGRGNQPQHF

J: TRBJ2-7
D: .
V: TRBV4-3
size: once
DNA: TGCGCCAGCAGCCAAGATTGGACGGGGGTAGTTTACGAGCAGTACTTC
CDR3: CASSQDWTGVVYEQYF

J: TRBJ1-1
D: .
V: TRBV6-5
size: .
DNA: TGTGCCAGCAGTTACGGGGGGACGAACACTGAAGCTTTCTTT
CDR3: CASSYGGTNTEAFF

J: TRBJ1-2
D: .
V: TRBV5-6
size: .
DNA: TGTGCCAGCAGCTTGGTAGGGACTGCTAACTATGGCTACACCTTC
CDR3: CASSLVGTANYGYTF

J: TRBJ1-5
D: .
V: TRBV6-6
size: .
DNA: TGTGCCAGCAGCCGGGACACCTTGGGCAATCAGCCCCAGCATTTT
CDR3: CASSRDTLGNQPQHF

J: TRBJ2-1
D: TRBD2
V: TRBV30
size: .
DNA: TGTGCCTGGAGAGGGACTCTCGGACTAGCGGGGGGGTACAATGAGCAGTTCTTC
CDR3: CAWRGTLGLAGGYNEQFF

J: TRBJ2-3
D: .
V: TRBV6-1
size: .
DNA: TGTGCCAGCAGTGGAGGAGGAGGGGTAAGCACAGATACGCAGTATTTT
CDR3: CASSGGGGVSTDTQYF

J: TRBJ1-1
D: .
V: TRBV10-3
size: .
DNA: TGTGCCATCAGTGAGCCGGCAGGCCCGAACACTGAAGCTTTCTTT
CDR3: CAISEPAGPNTEAFF

J: TRBJ2-3
D: .
V: TRBV4-2
size: .
DNA: TGTGCCAGCAGCCCCGTTGGGGGGAGCCAAGATACGCAGTATTTT
CDR3: CASSPVGGSQDTQYF

J: TRBJ2-7
D: TRBD2
V: TRBV28
size: .
DNA: TGTGCCAGCAGTTTCGGCGGGAGTTCCCTCGAGCAGTACTTC
CDR3: CASSFGGSSLEQYF

J: TRBJ2-1
D: .
V: TRBV6-6
size: .
DNA: TGTGCCAGCAGTTACTCCCGTAGCATTTACAATGAGCAGTTCTTC
CDR3: CASSYSRSIYNEQFF